This TCR beta chain was sequenced for a study of tumor-infiltrating lymphocytes in primary liver carcinoma. A remark on this clonotype: Mismatch with germline at one junction end may stem from a read error.

The researchers produced TCR beta cDNA from around 0.5 ug total RNA with a constant-region primer. Three nested multiplex PCR rounds, a slightly modified ARM-PCR, produced the libraries for TCR beta. The two initial PCR rounds, ten to eleven cycles each, used TRBV1-TRBV30 forward and C-beta reverse primers. TCRdb reprocessed the multiplex PCR reads with MiXCR, giving one entry per CDR3 protein. The sample contains fewer than 250,000 distinct CDR3 sequences, around four fifths of which appear only once. The CDR3 length is 15 residues. Germline CDR1 reads SNHLY; CDR2 reads FYNNEI. Bulk tissue was left unsorted, and RNA and DNA were co-extracted from about 20-30 mg of it.

This sequence originates from a man aged 35 to 55 with primary liver carcinoma and hepatitis B virus infection. Sample: tumor tissue from primary liver carcinoma. The rearrangement uses TRBV2 and TRBJ2-1; TRBD2 is a possible D gene (5 bases). The CDR3 DNA follows: TGTGCCAGCAGACCCATAGCGCGAGGGCGTAGTGAGCAATTCTTC. Protein product: CASRPIARGRSEQFF.